Shown below are 8 T cell receptor beta chains from a single sample sequenced in a study of T-cell reconstitution after alpha-beta-depleted transplantation in children. Unique molecular identifiers were incorporated during preparation of the TCRbeta library. Using its own MiXCR run on the PCR reads, TCRdb lists one record per CDR3 protein. The repertoire includes about 540,000 distinct CDR3 sequences, roughly 27% of them detected once, and just over 35% sits in the top ten. Sample: PBMCs, taken before TCRalphabeta/CD19-depleted stem cell transplant. These TCRs come from a boy younger than two with Wiskott-Aldrich syndrome, due to receive a stem cell transplant.

This clonotype was counted only a few times. The chain recombines TRBV7-2 with TRBJ2-2; 7 bases map to TRBD2. Germline CDR1 SGHTA, CDR2 FQGNSA. Trimming cost V 4 bases and J 1 base; bases outside gene matches: 3. The CDR3 runs to 15 residues. The CDR3 spells CASSSSGVNTGELFF. Written as DNA, the CDR3 is TGTGCCAGCAGCTCTAGCGGAGTGAACACCGGGGAGCTGTTTTTT. The variable domain in full, completed from reference TRBV7-2 and TRBJ2-2, reads GAGVSQSPSNKVTEKGKDVELRCDPISGHTALYWYRQSLGQGLEFLIYFQGNSAPDKSGLPSDRFSAERTGGSVSTLTIQRTQQEDSAVYLCASSSSGVNTGELFFGEGSRLTVL.

The chain couples TRBV20-1 to TRBJ2-4; 12 bases align to TRBD2. From germline, CDR1 is DFQATT and CDR2 SNEGSKA (reference sequence). V was clipped by 3 bases and J by 8 bases; unmatched bases: 2. The CDR3 is made up of 13 amino acids. As DNA, the CDR3 is TGCAGTGCTAGGACTAGCGGGAGTGACATTCAGTACTTC. Protein: CSARTSGSDIQYF.

This clonotype has only a few counts. The rearrangement links TRBV20-1 to TRBJ2-1; D may be TRBD1 (5 bases). The CDR3 is 11 residues long. Germline V gives CDR1 DFQATT, CDR2 SNEGSKA (reference sequence). V was cut by 3 bases and J by 10 bases, with 10 bases left in between. The CDR3 nucleotides are TGCAGTGCTAGGAGAGACAGCGAGCAGTTCTTC. This gives the protein CSARRDSEQFF.

The V call is TRBV24-1, the J call TRBJ2-3; D tentatively fits TRBD1 or TRBD2 (5 bases each). This CDR3 comprises 19 residues. In germline, CDR1 is KGHDR, CDR2 SFDVKD. V lost 5 bases and J lost 4, with 27 bases in between. The CDR3, as DNA: TGTGCCACCAGTGGATCGTCTTCGGGGCTCACTTGGGTATCAGATACGCAGTATTTT. Its protein is CATSGSSSGLTWVSDTQYF.

This chain links TRBV2 with TRBJ1-1, with D perhaps TRBD1 (5 bases). The CDR3 extends over 13 amino acids. The V end was cut by 7 bases, the J end by 1 base, with 10 bases between. The germline gives CDR1 SNHLY, CDR2 FYNNEI. CDR3 coding DNA: TGTGCCAGCATGAGGGACGCGAACACTGAAGCTTTCTTT. Amino acid sequence: CASMRDANTEAFF. Using reference TRBV2 and TRBJ1-1 for the parts outside the CDR3, the full variable domain is EPEVTQTPSHQVTQMGQEVILRCVPISNHLYFYWYRQILGQKVEFLVSFYNNEISEKSEIFDDQFSVERPDGSNFTLKIRSTKLEDSAMYFCASMRDANTEAFFGQGTRLTVV.

This clonotype was detected only a few times. The genes are TRBV27 and TRBJ2-1, with D possibly matching TRBD1 (6 bases). Germline V gene lookup returns CDR1 MNHEY and CDR2 SMNVEV (reference sequence). Trimming took 3 bases from V and 6 from J, leaving 12 bases between them. The CDR3 covers 14 residues. The CDR3 spells CASSLGAFGNEQFF. The CDR3 bases are TGTGCCAGCAGTTTGGGGGCTTTCGGCAATGAGCAGTTCTTC.

This chain connects TRBV28 to TRBJ1-2; D remains unclear. This CDR3 contains 14 residues. Germline lookup yields CDR1 MDHEN and CDR2 SYDVKM. Trimming stripped 7 bases from V and 8 bases from J, with 20 bases between. In nucleotides, the CDR3 is TGTGCCAGCATCACAAGATGGGGTAGCGGCGGCTACACCTTC. Translating gives CASITRWGSGGYTF.

This clonotype was seen a few times. This chain uses TRBV5-1 with TRBJ2-1; the match to TRBD2 covers 7 bases. The CDR3 is 16 amino acids. Unmatched junction bases numbered 9, after V lost 0 bases and J lost 6 bases. Germline V gives CDR1 SGHRS, CDR2 YFSETQ. The CDR3, as DNA: TGCGCCAGCAGCTTGGGTGGAGCGGGACGTGGCAATGAGCAGTTCTTC. Translation: CASSLGGAGRGNEQFF.